This T cell receptor (beta chain) comes out of a study of OX40 agonist ivuxolimab in advanced cancers. Whole-study results and caveats: Expansion of clones was among the lowest in partial responders at 0.1-3.0 mg/kg.

The table came from immunoSEQ multiplex PCR; TCRdb's copy has only in-frame clones and leaves some out. The sample contains fewer than 80,000 clones, over 75% of which appear only once. Trimming left V 0 bases short and J 9 bases short, with 6 bases between. This CDR3 has 13 amino acids. CDR1 is SGHDN and CDR2 is FVKESK in the germline V gene. With regard to this clone: Its antigen remains unknown.

This receptor was obtained from an adult with an advanced solid tumor such as melanoma, head and neck, liver or kidney cancer. This chain joins TRBV14 and TRBJ1-6; unclear D gene. The sequences come from CD4+ or CD8+ T cells sorted from blood, collected in a trial of the OX40 agonist ivuxolimab. CDR3 bases: TGTGCCAGCAGCCAAGAGAGCCGTTCACCCCTCCACTTT. Amino acid sequence: CASSQESRSPLHF.